This passage covers 21 T cell receptor beta chains from one sample sequenced in a study of control samples from healthy donors and cancer patients. This table comes from immunoSEQ multiplex PCR, and its TCRdb copy is limited to in-frame clones, with some not included. This sample carries more than 100,000 clones, approximately 89% of them seen once, and the ten largest clones take about 3.2%. The specimen was blood. These receptors originate from a man aged 35 to 55 in good health.

This clone was counted only a few times. V and J are TRBV21-1 and TRBJ1-3. TRBV21-1 is a documented pseudogene. The CDR3 covers 20 residues. The CDR3 DNA follows: TGTGCCAGCAGCAAAGTTCCAGCCCCAACAACAACAATCTCTGGAAACACCATATATTTT. Protein: CASSKVPAPTTTISGNTIYF.

This clone was seen just once. The chain recombines TRBV19 with TRBJ1-2, with D possibly TRBD1 on 5 matching bases. Germline V lookup: CDR1 LNHDA, CDR2 SQIVND (reference sequence). V was trimmed by 6 bases and J by 0 bases, leaving 14 bases between them. The CDR3 is made up of 15 amino acids. The CDR3 spells CASSISATANYGYTF. DNA for the CDR3: TGTGCCAGTAGCATATCCGCGACAGCTAACTATGGCTACACCTTC.

The gene calls are TRBV25-1 and TRBJ2-7; 7 positions match TRBD1. Trimming removed 6 bases from V and 3 bases from J; junction bases left unmatched: 8. The CDR3 length is 14 residues. Germline CDR1 MGHDK, CDR2 SYGVNS. CDR3 loop: CASRATGLVYEQYF. CDR3 DNA sequence: TGTGCCAGCAGGGCGACAGGGTTGGTCTACGAGCAGTACTTC.

The rearrangement joins TRBV19 to TRBJ1-2; possibly TRBD1 for D (5 bases). CDR1 LNHDA and CDR2 SQIVND come from the germline V gene (reference sequence). CDR3 size: 12 residues. The V gene lost 7 bases and the J gene lost 8 bases, with 14 bases spanning the gap. CDR3 amino acids: CASNYRGGGYTF. In nucleotides, the CDR3 is TGTGCCAGTAATTACCGGGGCGGAGGCTACACCTTC. Based on the CDR3 plus reference TRBV19 and TRBJ1-2, the full variable domain is DGGITQSPKYLFRKEGQNVTLSCEQNLNHDAMYWYRQDPGQGLRLIYYSQIVNDFQKGDIAEGYSVSREKKESFPLTVTSAQKNPTAFYLCASNYRGGGYTFGSGTRLTVV.

The V call is TRBV6-5, the J call TRBJ1-2; the D is unclear. This CDR3 spans 15 amino acids. CDR1 and CDR2 from the germline V gene are MNHEY and SVGAGI. Between the trimmed V and J ends, which lost 7 bases and 0 bases, there was a span of 15 bases. The CDR3 DNA reads as TGTGCCAGCACCCCTCAGGTGAGGCCTAACTATGGCTACACCTTC. This codes for CASTPQVRPNYGYTF.

The chain uses TRBV6-5 and TRBJ1-2; no clear D gene. V lost 5 bases and J 3 bases, leaving 10 bases between the germline ends. The CDR3 consists of 13 residues. Germline CDR1 reads MNHEY; CDR2 reads SVGAGI. This CDR3 reads CASSNRRHYGYTF. Written as DNA, the CDR3 is TGTGCCAGCAGTAACAGACGGCACTATGGCTACACCTTC.

The chain recombines TRBV25-1 with TRBJ2-1; a possible D gene is TRBD1 (6 bases). The CDR3 contains 17 residues. CDR1 MGHDK and CDR2 SYGVNS come from the germline V gene. V was pared by 5 bases and J by 3 bases, with 20 bases between. CDR3 sequence reads: CASSPHLRVGGYNEQFF. The CDR3 nucleotides are TGTGCCAGCAGTCCACACCTCAGGGTAGGGGGCTACAATGAGCAGTTCTTC.

V gene TRBV19 combines with J gene TRBJ1-4; D not certain. CDR3 length: 13 residues. Germline values: CDR1 LNHDA, CDR2 SQIVND (reference sequence). Trimming removed 8 bases at V and 0 bases at J, with 7 bases between. CDR3 DNA: TGTGCCAGTCACCGGTCAACTAATGAAAAACTGTTTTTT. This sequence encodes CASHRSTNEKLFF. Full variable domain (missing parts from reference TRBV19 and TRBJ1-4): DGGITQSPKYLFRKEGQNVTLSCEQNLNHDAMYWYRQDPGQGLRLIYYSQIVNDFQKGDIAEGYSVSREKKESFPLTVTSAQKNPTAFYLCASHRSTNEKLFFGSGTQLSVL.

The V gene is TRBV5-1, the J gene TRBJ1-4; D unresolved. This CDR3 region has 15 residues. The V end lost 0 bases, the J end lost 5 bases, and 11 bases lay between the germline ends. Per germline, CDR1 SGHRS and CDR2 YFSETQ. CDR3: CASSLGGYKNEKLFF. CDR3 in DNA: TGCGCCAGCAGCTTGGGAGGGTATAAAAATGAAAAACTGTTTTTT.

The gene calls are TRBV5-1 and TRBJ1-2; D is ambiguous. Trimming took 4 bases from V and 7 from J, leaving 11 bases between them. Germline values: CDR1 SGHRS, CDR2 YFSETQ. The CDR3 covers 12 residues. This CDR3 is CASSPIAGGYTF. CDR3 nucleotide sequence: TGCGCCAGCAGCCCCATCGCGGGTGGCTACACCTTC.

The chain combines TRBV5-1 with TRBJ1-4; D unclear. The CDR3 length is 16 residues. Germline V gene data show CDR1 as SGHRS and CDR2 as YFSETQ. V dropped 0 bases and J dropped 7 bases, with 16 bases sitting between them. The CDR3 spells CASSLGQSPMSEKLFF. The CDR3 region has the DNA TGCGCCAGCAGCTTGGGGCAGTCGCCCATGAGTGAAAAACTGTTTTTT.

This chain uses TRBV6-5 with TRBJ1-5, with D unclear. V was trimmed by 6 bases and J by 0 bases, leaving 12 bases between them. The CDR3 sequence is 15 residues long. The germline V gene encodes CDR1 MNHEY and CDR2 SVGAGI. Here the CDR3 reads CASSAAPYSNQPQHF. In DNA form, the CDR3 reads TGTGCCAGCAGCGCGGCGCCTTATAGCAATCAGCCCCAGCATTTT.

This clone was detected only a few times. J is TRBJ1-5 and V is TRBV2, with TRBD1 identical over 7 bases. V gave up 7 bases and J gave up 2 bases; unmatched junction bases: 8. The CDR3 has 15 amino acids. Germline CDR1 reads SNHLY; CDR2 reads FYNNEI. The CDR3 region is CASTIGQERNQPQHF. CDR3 coding DNA: TGTGCCAGCACTATAGGACAGGAGCGCAATCAGCCCCAGCATTTT.

This chain connects TRBV7-2 to TRBJ2-3; D unclear. Trimming cost V 5 bases and J 8 bases, with 8 bases left between them. The CDR3 is 11 amino acids. Germline loops: CDR1 SGHTA, CDR2 FQGNSA. The DNA for the CDR3 is TGTGCCAGCAGCCTCCTGGGTACGCAGTATTTT. Amino acid sequence: CASSLLGTQYF.

The chain joins TRBV19 to TRBJ1-4; D perhaps matches TRBD1 (6 bases). Trimming removed 7 bases at V and 5 bases at J, with 11 bases between. Germline assignment: CDR1 LNHDA and CDR2 SQIVND (reference sequence). The CDR3 length is 13 residues. This CDR3 is CASNDRLNEKLFF. CDR3 nucleotides: TGTGCCAGTAATGACAGGTTAAATGAAAAACTGTTTTTT. The entire variable domain, with the rest obtained from reference TRBV19 and TRBJ1-4, is as follows: DGGITQSPKYLFRKEGQNVTLSCEQNLNHDAMYWYRQDPGQGLRLIYYSQIVNDFQKGDIAEGYSVSREKKESFPLTVTSAQKNPTAFYLCASNDRLNEKLFFGSGTQLSVL.

This rearrangement joins TRBV5-1 to TRBJ1-1; D not certain. The CDR3 runs 13 residues. CDR1 is SGHRS, CDR2 YFSETQ, per germline. V was clipped by 3 bases and J by 6 bases, with 12 bases between them. This CDR3 reads CASSSSSHPEAFF. The CDR3 bases are TGCGCCAGCAGCTCCAGCAGTCATCCTGAAGCTTTCTTT.

The V gene is TRBV6-6, the J gene TRBJ2-1, with D possibly matching TRBD2 (6 bases). CDR1 MNHNY and CDR2 SVGAGI come from the germline V gene (reference sequence). Trimming took off 4 bases at V and 6 bases at J, with 16 bases between the two ends. This CDR3 contains 15 residues. CDR3 residues: CASSFSGWEVNEQFF. The CDR3 nucleotides are TGTGCCAGCAGTTTTAGTGGGTGGGAGGTCAATGAGCAGTTCTTC.

The chain is built from TRBV13 and TRBJ2-3, with 7 bases aligning to TRBD2. J was trimmed by 6 bases and V by 3 bases; bases with no gene match: 18. Germline-derived CDR1 and CDR2 are PRHDT and FYEKMQ (reference sequence). The CDR3 totals 18 residues. This CDR3 reads CASSLWALVESGEDTQYF. In DNA form, the CDR3 reads TGTGCCAGCAGCTTGTGGGCCTTAGTGGAAAGCGGGGAGGATACGCAGTATTTT.

This sequence joins TRBV18 and TRBJ1-1, with 7 nucleotides matching TRBD1. Trimming removed 3 bases from V and 2 bases from J; junction bases left unmatched: 6. This CDR3 contains 15 residues. Per germline, CDR1 KGHSH and CDR2 LQKENI. The CDR3 DNA reads as TGTGCCAGCTCACCGCGGGACAGCTCCAACACTGAAGCTTTCTTT. Protein sequence: CASSPRDSSNTEAFF.

The chain carries TRBV28 and TRBJ1-2, with TRBD1 matching 7 bases. The germline V gene encodes CDR1 MDHEN and CDR2 SYDVKM. With 3 bases clipped from V and 4 bases from J, the junction kept 5 bases outside the gene matches. The CDR3 runs to 14 residues. The CDR3 DNA follows: TGTGCCAGCAGTTTGACAGGGATAGTCTATGGCTACACCTTC. Protein: CASSLTGIVYGYTF.

The chain combines TRBV2 with TRBJ1-2; D unclear. The CDR3 sequence is 15 residues long. The germline gives CDR1 SNHLY, CDR2 FYNNEI. V was cut by 3 bases and J by 0 bases, with 11 bases left in between. The CDR3 reads CASSEIRIANYGYTF. CDR3 bases: TGTGCCAGCAGTGAGATAAGAATTGCTAACTATGGCTACACCTTC. The whole variable domain, remainder taken from reference TRBV2 and TRBJ1-2, is EPEVTQTPSHQVTQMGQEVILRCVPISNHLYFYWYRQILGQKVEFLVSFYNNEISEKSEIFDDQFSVERPDGSNFTLKIRSTKLEDSAMYFCASSEIRIANYGYTFGSGTRLTVV.